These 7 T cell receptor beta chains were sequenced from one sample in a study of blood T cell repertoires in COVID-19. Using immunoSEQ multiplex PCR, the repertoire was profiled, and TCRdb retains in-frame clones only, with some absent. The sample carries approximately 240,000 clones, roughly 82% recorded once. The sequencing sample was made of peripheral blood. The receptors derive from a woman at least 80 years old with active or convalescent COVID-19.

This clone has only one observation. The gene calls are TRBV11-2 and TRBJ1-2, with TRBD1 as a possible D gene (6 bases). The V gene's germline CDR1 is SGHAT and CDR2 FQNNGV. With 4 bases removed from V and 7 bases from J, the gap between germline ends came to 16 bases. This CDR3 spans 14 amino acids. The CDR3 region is CASSYATGFVGYTF. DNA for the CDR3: TGTGCCAGCAGCTACGCAACAGGGTTCGTTGGCTACACCTTC.

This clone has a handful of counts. The CDR3 is CAARGSEHEKLFF. The CDR3 nucleotides are TGTGCCGCCCGGGGTAGCGAGCATGAAAAACTGTTTTTT. The chain has TRBV10-3 and TRBJ1-4, with D unclear. The CDR3 length is 13 residues. Germline V gene data show CDR1 as ENHRY and CDR2 as SYGVKD. V was cut by 11 bases and J by 6 bases, with 16 bases left in between.

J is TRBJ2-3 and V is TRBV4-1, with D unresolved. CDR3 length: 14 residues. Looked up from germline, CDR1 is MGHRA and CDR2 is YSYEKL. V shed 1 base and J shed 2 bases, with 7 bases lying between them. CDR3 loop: CASSQAQTTDTQYF. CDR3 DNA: TGCGCCAGCAGCCAAGCACAGACCACAGATACGCAGTATTTT.

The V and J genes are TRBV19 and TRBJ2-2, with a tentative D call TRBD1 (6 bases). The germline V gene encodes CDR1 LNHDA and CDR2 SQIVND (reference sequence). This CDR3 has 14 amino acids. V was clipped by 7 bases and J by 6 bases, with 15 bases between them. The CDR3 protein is CASTQGNVAGELFF. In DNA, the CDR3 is TGTGCCAGTACACAGGGTAACGTGGCCGGGGAGCTGTTTTTT.

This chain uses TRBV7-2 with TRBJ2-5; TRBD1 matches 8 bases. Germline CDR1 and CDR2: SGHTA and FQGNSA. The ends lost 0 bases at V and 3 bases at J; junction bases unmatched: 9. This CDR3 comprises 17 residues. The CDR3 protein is CASSLAGQGAVKETQYF. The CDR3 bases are TGTGCCAGCAGCTTAGCGGGGCAGGGGGCTGTTAAAGAGACCCAGTACTTC.

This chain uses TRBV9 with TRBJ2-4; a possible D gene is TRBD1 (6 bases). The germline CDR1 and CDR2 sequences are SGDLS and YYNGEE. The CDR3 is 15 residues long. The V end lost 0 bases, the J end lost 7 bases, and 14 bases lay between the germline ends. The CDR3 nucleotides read TGTGCCAGCAGCGTAGGGCGGACAGCAAGGAACATTCAGTACTTC. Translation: CASSVGRTARNIQYF.

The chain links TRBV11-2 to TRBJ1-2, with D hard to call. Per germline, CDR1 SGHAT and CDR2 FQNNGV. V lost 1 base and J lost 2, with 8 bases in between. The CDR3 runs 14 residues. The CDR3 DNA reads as TGTGCCAGCAGCTTAGGCCAGGCGAACTATGGCTACACCTTC. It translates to CASSLGQANYGYTF.